The clone carrying this T cell receptor beta chain was seen once. Between the trimmed V and J ends, which lost 0 bases and 4 bases, there was a span of 11 bases. This CDR3 comprises 14 residues. Germline lookup yields CDR1 SGDLS and CDR2 YYNGEE. These data belong to a study of blood T cells in healthy people across ages. On the study more broadly: About one barcoded beta molecule per two T cells was the capture yield of template switching.

Then a second PCR, running roughly 6 to 11 cycles, was carried out with a sample-barcoded 5' primer and a J-beta primer mix. Each CDR3 protein gets one entry after TCRdb re-called the 5' RACE reads with MiXCR. The sample lists 800,000 to 950,000 distinct CDR3 sequences; about 48% were seen once. Per sample, at least 6 micrograms of total RNA were extracted. The chain links TRBV9 to TRBJ2-7, with D maybe TRBD2 (5 bases). The source is a man aged 25 to 45 in good health. The sample comprised blood. In DNA, the CDR3 is TGTGCCAGCAGCGTAGGGCTAGCTACTTACGAGCAGTACTTC. Its translation is CASSVGLATYEQYF.